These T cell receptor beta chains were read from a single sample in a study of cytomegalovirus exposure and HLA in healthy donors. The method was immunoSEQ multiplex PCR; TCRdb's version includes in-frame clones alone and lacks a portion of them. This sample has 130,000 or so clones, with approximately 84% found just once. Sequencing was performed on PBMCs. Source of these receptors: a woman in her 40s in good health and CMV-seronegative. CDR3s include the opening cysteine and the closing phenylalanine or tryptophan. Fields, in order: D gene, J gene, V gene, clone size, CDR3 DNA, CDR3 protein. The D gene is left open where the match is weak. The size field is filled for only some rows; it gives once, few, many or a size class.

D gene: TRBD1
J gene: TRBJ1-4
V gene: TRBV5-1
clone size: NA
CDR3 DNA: TGCGCCAGCAGCTTGGGAACAGGGGGCCGTGAAAAACTGTTTTTT
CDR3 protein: CASSLGTGGREKLFF

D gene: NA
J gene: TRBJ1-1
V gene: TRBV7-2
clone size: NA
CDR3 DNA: TGTGCCAGCAGCTTAGGGCAGATAAACACTGAAGCTTTCTTT
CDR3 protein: CASSLGQINTEAFF

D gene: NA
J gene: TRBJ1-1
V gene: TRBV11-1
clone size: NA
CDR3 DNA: TGTGCCAGCAGCTTAGTCCCGGACTTATGGGTAGCTTTCTTT
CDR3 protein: CASSLVPDLWVAFF

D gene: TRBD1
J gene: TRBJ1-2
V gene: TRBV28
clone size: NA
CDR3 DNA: TGTGCCGCACAAGGGGACAGAATCGTCCATGGCTACACCTTC
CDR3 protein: CAAQGDRIVHGYTF

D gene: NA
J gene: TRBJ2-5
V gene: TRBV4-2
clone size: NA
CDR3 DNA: TGTGCCAGCAGCCAAGCGCGGCAGTACCAAGAGACCCAGTACTTC
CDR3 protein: CASSQARQYQETQYF

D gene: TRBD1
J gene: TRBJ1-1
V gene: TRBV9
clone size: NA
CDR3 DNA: TGTGCCAGCAGCGCTTTACAGGGGATGAACACTGAAGCTTTCTTT
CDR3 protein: CASSALQGMNTEAFF

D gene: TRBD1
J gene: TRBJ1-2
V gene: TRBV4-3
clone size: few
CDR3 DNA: TGCGCCAGCAGCCGGGGACAGGGTAAACCTTTAGAAGGCTACACCTTC
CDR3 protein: CASSRGQGKPLEGYTF

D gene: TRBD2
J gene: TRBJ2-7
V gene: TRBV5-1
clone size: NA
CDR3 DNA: TGCGCCAGCAGCTTTCGACTAGCGGAGGACCCCTCCTACGAGCAGTACTTC
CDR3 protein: CASSFRLAEDPSYEQYF

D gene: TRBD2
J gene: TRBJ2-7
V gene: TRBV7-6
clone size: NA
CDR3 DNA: TGTGCCAGCAGCTTACTAGCGGGGAAGACCTACGAGCAGTACTTC
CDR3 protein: CASSLLAGKTYEQYF

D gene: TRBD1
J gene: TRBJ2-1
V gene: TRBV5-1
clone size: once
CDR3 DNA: TGCGCCAGCAGCGACAGGGATGGAAATGAGCAGTTCTTC
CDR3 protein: CASSDRDGNEQFF

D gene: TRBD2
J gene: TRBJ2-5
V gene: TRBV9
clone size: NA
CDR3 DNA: TGTGCCAGCAGCGTAGCGGGAGGGCTGGAAGAGACCCAGTACTTC
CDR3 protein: CASSVAGGLEETQYF

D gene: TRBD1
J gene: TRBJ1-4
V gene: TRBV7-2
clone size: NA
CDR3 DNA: TGTGCCAGCAGCGTAGTGTCCGGACAGGGAAGCGAAAAACTGTTTTTT
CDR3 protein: CASSVVSGQGSEKLFF

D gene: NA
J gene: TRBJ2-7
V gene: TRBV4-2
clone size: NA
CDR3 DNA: TGTGCCAGCAGCCAAGGGAGCGCGTCCTCCTACGAGCAGTACTTC
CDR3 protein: CASSQGSASSYEQYF

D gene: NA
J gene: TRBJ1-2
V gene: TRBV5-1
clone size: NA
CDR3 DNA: TGCGCCAGCAGCCTCTCTTCCGGGACATCTTCTTATGGCTACACCTTC
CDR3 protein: CASSLSSGTSSYGYTF

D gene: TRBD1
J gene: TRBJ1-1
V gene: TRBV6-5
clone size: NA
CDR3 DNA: TGTGCCAGCAGTCGGGACAGGGCCGCGAACACTGAAGCTTTCTTT
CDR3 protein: CASSRDRAANTEAFF

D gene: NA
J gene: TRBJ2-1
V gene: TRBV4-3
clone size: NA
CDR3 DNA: TGCGCCAGCAGCCCCCAAGCGGGCATAAACAATGAGCAGTTCTTC
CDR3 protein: CASSPQAGINNEQFF

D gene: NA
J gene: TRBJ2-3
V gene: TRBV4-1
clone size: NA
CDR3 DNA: TGCGCCAGCAGTCAACAGTTGCCCACAGATACGCAGTATTTT
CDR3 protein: CASSQQLPTDTQYF

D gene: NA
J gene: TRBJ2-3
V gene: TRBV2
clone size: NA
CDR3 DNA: TGTGCCAGCAGTCCACGAGCGGGTAGCACAGATACGCAGTATTTT
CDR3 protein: CASSPRAGSTDTQYF

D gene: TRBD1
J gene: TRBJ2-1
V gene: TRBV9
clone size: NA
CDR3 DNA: TGTGCCAGCAGCAGACAGGGGGCCTCTACGGTGGGCGAGCAGTTCTTC
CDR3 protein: CASSRQGASTVGEQFF

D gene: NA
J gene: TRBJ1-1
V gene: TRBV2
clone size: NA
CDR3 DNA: TGTGCCAGCAGTGGGTTAAGGGGCACGAACACTGAAGCTTTCTTT
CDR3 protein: CASSGLRGTNTEAFF

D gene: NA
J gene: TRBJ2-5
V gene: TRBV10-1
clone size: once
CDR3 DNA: TGCGCCAGCAGTGCTAACCACCAAGAGACCCAGTACTTC
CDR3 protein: CASSANHQETQYF

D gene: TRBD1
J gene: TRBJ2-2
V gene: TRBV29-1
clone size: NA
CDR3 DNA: TGCAGCGTTGCGACCGGACAGGGAGTCACCGGGGAGCTGTTTTTT
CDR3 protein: CSVATGQGVTGELFF

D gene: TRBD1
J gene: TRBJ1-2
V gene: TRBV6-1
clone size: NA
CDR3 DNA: TGTGCCAGCAGTTTGACAGGGACCTATGGCTACACCTTC
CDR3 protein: CASSLTGTYGYTF

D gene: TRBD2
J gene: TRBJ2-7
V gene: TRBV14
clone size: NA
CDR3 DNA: TGTGCCAGCAGCCAAGTACTTAGCGGGGCTTCCTACGAGCAGTACTTC
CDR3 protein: CASSQVLSGASYEQYF

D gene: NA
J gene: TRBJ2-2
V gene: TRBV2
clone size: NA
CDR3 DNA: TGTGCCAGCAGATCGACAGCGAACACCGGGGAGCTGTTTTTT
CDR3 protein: CASRSTANTGELFF

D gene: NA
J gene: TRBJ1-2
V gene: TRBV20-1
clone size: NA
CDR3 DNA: TGCAGTGTCCCACCCGGGGGCTACACCTTC
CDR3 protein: CSVPPGGYTF

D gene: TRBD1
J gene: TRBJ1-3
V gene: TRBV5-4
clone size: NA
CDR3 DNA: TGTGCCAGCAGCCCGGGACAGTCCCGAATGTCTGGAAACACCATATATTTT
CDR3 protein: CASSPGQSRMSGNTIYF

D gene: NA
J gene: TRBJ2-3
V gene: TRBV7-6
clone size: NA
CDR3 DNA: TGTGCCAGCAGCCGTACACGGGCAGGGCGGACGCAGTATTTT
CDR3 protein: CASSRTRAGRTQYF

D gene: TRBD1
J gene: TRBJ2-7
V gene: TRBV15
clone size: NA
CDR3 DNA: TGTGCCACCAGCAGAGATTGGTCGAAAGGGGGCGGCTACGAGCAGTACTTC
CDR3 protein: CATSRDWSKGGGYEQYF

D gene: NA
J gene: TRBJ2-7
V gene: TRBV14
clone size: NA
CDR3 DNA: TGTGCCAGCAGCCAAGATACGGGGTTCACCTACGAGCAGTACTTC
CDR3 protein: CASSQDTGFTYEQYF

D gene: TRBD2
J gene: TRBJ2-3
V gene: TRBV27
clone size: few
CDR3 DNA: TGTGCCAGCAGTTTACGGGCGGGAGTGGTCACAGATACGCAGTATTTT
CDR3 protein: CASSLRAGVVTDTQYF

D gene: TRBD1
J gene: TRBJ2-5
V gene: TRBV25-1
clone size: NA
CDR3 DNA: TGTGCCAGCAGTGGGTGGGACAGCCAAGAGACCCAGTACTTC
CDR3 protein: CASSGWDSQETQYF

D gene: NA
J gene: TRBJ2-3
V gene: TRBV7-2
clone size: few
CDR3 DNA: TGTGCCAGCAGCTTCCAGTTTGCGGGAAGAACAGATACGCAGTATTTT
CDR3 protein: CASSFQFAGRTDTQYF

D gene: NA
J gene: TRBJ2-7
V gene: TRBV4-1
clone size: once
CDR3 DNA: TGCGCCAGCAGCCAAGGGCCCAGGGCTGTACTCTCCTACGAGCAGTACTTC
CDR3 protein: CASSQGPRAVLSYEQYF

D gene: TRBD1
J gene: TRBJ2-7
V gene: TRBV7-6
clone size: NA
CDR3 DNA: TGTGCCAGCAGCTTAGAACAGGGGTTATACGAGCAGTACTTC
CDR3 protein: CASSLEQGLYEQYF

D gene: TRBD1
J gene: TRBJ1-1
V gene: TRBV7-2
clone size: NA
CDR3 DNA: TGTGCCAGCAGCTTAGAGACAGGGCCGAACACTGAAGCTTTCTTT
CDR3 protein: CASSLETGPNTEAFF

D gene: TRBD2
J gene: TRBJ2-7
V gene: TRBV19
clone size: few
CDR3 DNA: TGTGCCAGTAGGGTAGCTAGCGGATTTCACGAGCAGTACTTC
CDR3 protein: CASRVASGFHEQYF

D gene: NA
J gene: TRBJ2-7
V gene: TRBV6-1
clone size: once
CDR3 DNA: TGTGCCAGCAGTGAGGGCCTTCCCCCTTACGAGCAGTACTTC
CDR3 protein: CASSEGLPPYEQYF

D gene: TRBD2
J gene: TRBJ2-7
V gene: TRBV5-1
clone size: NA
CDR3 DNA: TGCGCCAGCAGCTTGTCCCTAGCGGGAGTCTTCTCCTACGAGCAGTACTTC
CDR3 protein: CASSLSLAGVFSYEQYF

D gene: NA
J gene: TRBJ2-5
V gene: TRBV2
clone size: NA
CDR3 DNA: TGTGCCAGCAGTGAACGGGGGACCCAGTACTTC
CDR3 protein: CASSERGTQYF

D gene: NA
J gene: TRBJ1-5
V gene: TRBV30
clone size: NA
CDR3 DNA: TGTGCCTGGAGTGAGTTCAGATTCGCATCCCAGCCCCAGCATTTT
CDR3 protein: CAWSEFRFASQPQHF

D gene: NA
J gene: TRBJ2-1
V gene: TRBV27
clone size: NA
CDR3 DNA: TGTGCCAGCAGAGGACAGCTAAGGGCTTACAATGAGCAGTTCTTC
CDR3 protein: CASRGQLRAYNEQFF

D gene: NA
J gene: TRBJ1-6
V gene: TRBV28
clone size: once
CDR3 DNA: TGTGCCACCGCCGGGGGAAATTCACCCCTCCACTTT
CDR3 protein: CATAGGNSPLHF

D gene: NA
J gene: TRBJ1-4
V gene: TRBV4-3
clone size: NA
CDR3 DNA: TGCGCCAGCAGCCAAGTGCCGACAGGCCTTAATGAAAAACTGTTTTTT
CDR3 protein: CASSQVPTGLNEKLFF

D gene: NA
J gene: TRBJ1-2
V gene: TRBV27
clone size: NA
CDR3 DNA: TGTGCCAGCAGTTTACGCAGTAACTATGGCTACACCTTC
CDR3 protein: CASSLRSNYGYTF

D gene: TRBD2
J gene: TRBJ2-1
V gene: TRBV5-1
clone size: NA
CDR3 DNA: TGCGCCAGCAGCAAGGAAGCGGGAGGGCTTGGGAGTGAGCAGTTCTTC
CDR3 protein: CASSKEAGGLGSEQFF

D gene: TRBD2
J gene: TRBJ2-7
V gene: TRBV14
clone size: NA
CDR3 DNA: TGTGCCAGCAGCCAAAGCGTGATGCGGGAGCAATACGAGCAGTACTTC
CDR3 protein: CASSQSVMREQYEQYF

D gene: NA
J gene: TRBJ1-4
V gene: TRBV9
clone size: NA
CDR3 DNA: TGTGCCAGCAGCGTAGCGGCAGGGCGAACGGCAACTAATGAAAAACTGTTTTTT
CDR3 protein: CASSVAAGRTATNEKLFF

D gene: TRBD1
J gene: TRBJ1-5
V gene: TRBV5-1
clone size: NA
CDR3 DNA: TGCGCCAGCAGCTTGGGCGGACAGGGCTTTCAGCCCCAGCATTTT
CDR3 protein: CASSLGGQGFQPQHF

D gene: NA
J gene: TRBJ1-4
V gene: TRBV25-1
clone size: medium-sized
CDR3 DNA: TGTGCCAGCAGTGTCCCGGGAGAAAATGAAAAACTGTTTTTT
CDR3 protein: CASSVPGENEKLFF

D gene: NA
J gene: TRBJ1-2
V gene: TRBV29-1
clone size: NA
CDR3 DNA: TGCAGCGTCGAAATAGCGGGCCGGGGCTATGGCTACACCTTC
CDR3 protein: CSVEIAGRGYGYTF

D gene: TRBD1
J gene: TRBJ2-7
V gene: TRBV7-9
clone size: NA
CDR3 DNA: TGTGCCAGCAGCTCGGGACAGGGGCACTCCTACGAGCAGTACTTC
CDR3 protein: CASSSGQGHSYEQYF

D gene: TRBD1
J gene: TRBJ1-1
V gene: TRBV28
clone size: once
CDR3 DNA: TGTGCCAGCAGCCGAGGGGGCGGGCTCACTGAAGCTTTCTTT
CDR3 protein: CASSRGGGLTEAFF

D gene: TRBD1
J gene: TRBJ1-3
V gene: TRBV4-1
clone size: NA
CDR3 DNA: TGCGCCAGCAGCCTTACCGGGACAGGGGTCTCTGGAAACACCATATATTTT
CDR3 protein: CASSLTGTGVSGNTIYF

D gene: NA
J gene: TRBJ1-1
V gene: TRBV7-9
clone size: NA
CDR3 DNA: TGTGCCAGCAGCTTAATTACCTGGAGTGAAGCTTTCTTT
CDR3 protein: CASSLITWSEAFF

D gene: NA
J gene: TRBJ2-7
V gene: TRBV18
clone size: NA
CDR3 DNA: TGTGCCAGCTCATCTGACAGCTACGAGCAGTACTTC
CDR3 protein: CASSSDSYEQYF

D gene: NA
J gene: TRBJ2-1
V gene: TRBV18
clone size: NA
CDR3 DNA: TGTGCCAGCTCTCGCTCCGAGGTAGCCGTTCGAACGAGCTCCTACAATGAGCAGTTCTTC
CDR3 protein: CASSRSEVAVRTSSYNEQFF

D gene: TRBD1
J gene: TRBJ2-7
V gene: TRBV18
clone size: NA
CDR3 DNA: TGTGCCAGCTCCGCCACAGGGGGCTACGAGCAGTACTTC
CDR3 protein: CASSATGGYEQYF

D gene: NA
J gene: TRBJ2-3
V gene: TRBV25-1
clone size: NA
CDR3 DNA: TGTGCCAGCAGTGAGGCTCCCGCAGATACGCAGTATTTT
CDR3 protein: CASSEAPADTQYF

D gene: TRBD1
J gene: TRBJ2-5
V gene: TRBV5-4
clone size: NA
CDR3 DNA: TGTGCCAGCAGCAGAATACAGGGGGCGTCGGGGGAGACCCAGTACTTC
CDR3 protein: CASSRIQGASGETQYF